The 24 T cell receptor beta chains below were found in one sample sequenced in a study of regulatory T cells in long-lasting Graves disease. Building the TCR beta libraries relied on iRepertoire HTBI primers, and CDR3 regions underwent Arm-PCR. In TCRdb, the multiplex PCR reads were re-called with MiXCR into one record per CDR3 protein. The sample holds about 470,000 distinct CDR3 sequences, 15% seen once. Indicated time point: newly diagnosed GD, antithyroid drugs for less than 3 months. From PBMCs, RNA was extracted and then used to make the TCR library. The same sample was also used in a study of T cells in Graves' hyperthyroidism and ophthalmopathy.

Material: peripheral blood mononuclear cells (PBMCs), obtained at new diagnosis, from a patient treated with antithyroid drugs. The receptors here all came from a woman aged 30 to 39 with Graves disease.

Concerning this clonotype: A single base separates this from a much larger clone, so it may be a read error. The CDR3 nucleotides are TGTGCCAGCAGCTTGGAGGACAGTATCCAAGAGACCCAGTACTTC. Its protein product is CASSLEDSIQETQYF. The rearrangement joins TRBV5-4 to TRBJ2-5; D is perhaps TRBD1 (6 bases). CDR3 length equals 15 residues. V lost 0 bases and J 1 base, leaving 10 bases between the germline ends. In germline, CDR1 is SGHNT, CDR2 YYREEE (reference sequence). Full variable domain (missing parts from reference TRBV5-4 and TRBJ2-5): ETGVTQSPTHLIKTRGQQVTLRCSSQSGHNTVSWYQQALGQGPQFIFQYYREEENGRGNFPPRFSGLQFPNYSSELNVNALELDDSALYLCASSLEDSIQETQYFGPGTRLLVL.

The rearrangement joins TRBV28 to TRBJ2-4; D not certain. The J call may be mistaken, given a closer DNA end match to TRBJ1-2. Germline CDR1 is MDHEN and CDR2 is SYDVKM. CDR3 length: 15 residues. The DNA for the CDR3 is TGTGCCAGCAGTTTAGAGGGTCAAAGAGGCTATGGCTACACCTTC. Its protein product is CASSLEGQRGYGYTF.

This clonotype was recorded at least ten times. This chain uses TRBV28 with TRBJ1-2, with D perhaps matching TRBD1 (6 bases). Germline V gives CDR1 MDHEN, CDR2 SYDVKM. The V gene lost 8 bases and the J gene lost 4 bases, with 14 bases spanning the gap. The CDR3 consists of 13 residues. The CDR3 reads CASGRGGTYGYTF. In nucleotides, the CDR3 is TGTGCCAGCGGGAGAGGGGGAACCTATGGCTACACCTTC.

This clonotype was seen at least ten times. The rearrangement uses TRBV11-2 and TRBJ2-4; tentatively, D is TRBD2 (5 bases). This CDR3 has 15 residues. The V gene lost 5 bases and the J gene lost 5 bases, with 16 bases spanning the gap. In germline, CDR1 is SGHAT, CDR2 FQNNGV. This CDR3 is CASSPRLSSQNIQYF. CDR3 sequence (DNA): TGTGCCAGCAGCCCTAGACTATCTTCCCAAAACATTCAGTACTTC.

This clonotype has a handful of counts. The chain links TRBV19 to TRBJ2-2, with 7 bases that match TRBD2. This CDR3 comprises 16 residues. With 6 bases clipped from V and 0 bases from J, the junction kept 7 bases outside the gene matches. The germline CDR1 and CDR2 sequences are LNHDA and SQIVND (reference sequence). CDR3 residues: CASRPWAGANTGELFF. The CDR3 DNA is TGTGCCAGTAGACCTTGGGCGGGGGCGAACACCGGGGAGCTGTTTTTT.

J is TRBJ2-7 and V is TRBV5-1, with 8 bases that match TRBD2. CDR1 and CDR2 (germline): SGHRS, YFSETQ. The CDR3 loop spans 16 amino acids. The V and J ends lost 4 bases and 4 bases, in that order; junction bases with no gene match: 13. Written as DNA, the CDR3 is TGCGCCAGCAGCCCCATCAGCGGGAGAAATGCTTACGAGCAGTACTTC. It specifies CASSPISGRNAYEQYF.

Only a few counts were recorded for this clonotype. Written as DNA, the CDR3 is TGCAGTGCTGTCTATCTGGGGAATCAGCCCCAGCATTTT. Translating it yields CSAVYLGNQPQHF. The chain combines TRBV20-1 with TRBJ1-5; D is ambiguous. This CDR3 is built from 13 residues. The V end was cut by 5 bases, the J end by 4 bases, with 12 bases between. Germline loops: CDR1 DFQATT, CDR2 SNEGSKA (reference sequence).

Many counts were recorded for this clonotype. The rearrangement joins TRBV6-1 to TRBJ1-1; D remains ambiguous. This CDR3 spans 15 amino acids. V lost 4 bases and J lost 1, with 13 bases in between. Per the germline V gene, CDR1 is MNHNS and CDR2 is SASEGT. In DNA, the CDR3 is TGTGCCAGCAGTGGAGGAACCGGGAAGAACACTGAAGCTTTCTTT. Amino acid sequence: CASSGGTGKNTEAFF.

This clonotype was detected many times. The rearrangement uses TRBV24-1 and TRBJ2-7; a possible D gene is TRBD2 (6 bases). CDR3 size: 15 residues. V was pared by 3 bases and J by 2 bases, with 13 bases between. The germline V gene has CDR1 KGHDR and CDR2 SFDVKD. Here the CDR3 reads CATSDRAGSPYEQYF. The CDR3 DNA follows: TGTGCCACCAGTGATCGAGCGGGCTCACCCTACGAGCAGTACTTC.

This clonotype showed up many times. The chain is built from TRBV29-1 and TRBJ2-3, with TRBD2 matching 9 bases. The trim removed 4 bases at V and 4 bases at J, leaving 6 bases unmatched. The CDR3 totals 14 residues. Germline V gene lookup returns CDR1 SQVTM and CDR2 ANQGSEA. In DNA, the CDR3 is TGCAGCGTTGTTAGGCTAGCGGGACCAGATACGCAGTATTTT. Its protein is CSVVRLAGPDTQYF.

This clonotype occurred a few times. The J gene is TRBJ2-5, the V gene TRBV11-3; D is possibly TRBD1 or TRBD2 (7 bases each). The ends were cut back, 3 bases at V and 2 bases at J, with 13 bases in the middle. Per germline, CDR1 SGHNT and CDR2 YENEEA. CDR3 length equals 15 residues. This chain's CDR3 is CASSLGGTEQETQYF. The CDR3 nucleotides are TGTGCCAGCAGCTTGGGGGGGACAGAACAAGAGACCCAGTACTTC. Variable domain in full (rest from reference TRBV11-3 and TRBJ2-5): EAGVVQSPRYKIIEKKQPVAFWCNPISGHNTLYWYLQNLGQGPELLIRYENEEAVDDSQLPKDRFSAERLKGVDSTLKIQPAELGDSAVYLCASSLGGTEQETQYFGPGTRLLVL.

This chain uses TRBV12-3 or TRBV12-4 with TRBJ2-7, with 15 bases matching TRBD2. With V trimmed by 3 bases and J by 7 bases, 10 bases remained unmatched. There are 17 residues in the CDR3. CDR3 region: CASSFLGTSGRPGEQYF. The CDR3 DNA reads as TGTGCCAGCAGTTTTCTTGGGACTAGCGGGAGGCCAGGGGAGCAGTACTTC.

The chain combines TRBV6-5 with TRBJ2-2; 7 nucleotides line up with TRBD1. This CDR3 comprises 16 residues. The V gene's germline CDR1 is MNHEY and CDR2 SVGAGI. Losses at the gene ends were 2 bases for V and 0 bases for J; bases not matched to a gene: 3. The DNA for the CDR3 is TGTGCCAGCAGTTACGGGCAGGGGGCGAACACCGGGGAGCTGTTTTTT. Translating it yields CASSYGQGANTGELFF.

This clonotype appeared a few times. A much larger clone sits a single nucleotide away, making a read error possible. The conserved phenylalanine or tryptophan is not found at the CDR3 terminus, so this likely reflects a read error. The chain has TRBV2 and TRBJ1-1, with 7 bases that match TRBD1. Germline V gene lookup returns CDR1 SNHLY and CDR2 FYNNEI. V shed 7 bases and J 4 bases; nucleotides not matched to a gene: 12. The CDR3 spans 15 residues. The CDR3 loop is CASIPPLQGFTEAFL. CDR3 nucleotides: TGTGCCAGCATCCCACCCTTACAGGGGTTCACTGAAGCTTTCTTA.

The rearrangement uses TRBV20-1 and TRBJ1-4, with D perhaps TRBD1 (5 bases). This CDR3 is 11 amino acids long. The germline V and J ends were trimmed by 4 bases and 9 bases, with 9 bases remaining between them. CDR1 DFQATT and CDR2 SNEGSKA come from the germline V gene (reference sequence). This CDR3 is CSAIRQKKLFF. The CDR3 nucleotides read TGCAGTGCTATCCGACAGAAAAAACTGTTTTTT.

This clonotype was counted at least ten times. The chain is built from TRBV5-1 and TRBJ1-1; D call uncertain. Trimming pared 1 base from V and 1 base from J, leaving 8 bases between. Per the germline V gene, CDR1 is SGHRS and CDR2 is YFSETQ. This CDR3 is 14 amino acids long. The DNA of the CDR3 is TGCGCCAGCAGCTTGAGCCGGACGAACACTGAAGCTTTCTTT. This sequence encodes CASSLSRTNTEAFF.

Concerning this clonotype itself: This may arise from a read error, as a much more abundant clone is one base away. The V call is TRBV6-1, the J call TRBJ1-1, with D uncertain. Trimming left V 3 bases short and J 2 bases short, with 13 bases between. Per germline, CDR1 MNHNS and CDR2 SASEGT. The CDR3 has 15 residues. CDR3 residues: CASSEAGPPNTEAFF. CDR3 DNA sequence: TGTGCCAGCAGTGAGGCAGGCCCCCCTAACACTGAAGCTTTCTTT.

The chain combines TRBV4-1 with TRBJ1-5; TRBD1 is a possible D gene (5 bases). V was shortened by 1 base and J by 9 bases, with 16 bases between the two germline ends. Germline V gene data show CDR1 as MGHRA and CDR2 as YSYEKL. The CDR3 is made up of 15 amino acids. For the CDR3, the DNA is TGCGCCAGCAGCCAAGCTTTAATACGGGGCCCGCCCCAGCATTTT. Translated, it gives CASSQALIRGPPQHF.

The chain employs TRBV5-1 and TRBJ2-7; no clear D. Trimming took 1 base from V and 0 from J, leaving 14 bases between them. The CDR3 contains 16 residues. Looked up from germline, CDR1 is SGHRS and CDR2 is YFSETQ. The CDR3 loop reads CASSLRGTMSSYEQYF. DNA of the CDR3: TGCGCCAGCAGCTTGCGCGGCACAATGAGCTCCTACGAGCAGTACTTC.

This clonotype was observed once. This rearrangement joins TRBV9 to TRBJ2-1, with D perhaps matching TRBD1 or TRBD2 (5 bases each). The V end was cut by 0 bases, the J end by 7 bases, with 11 bases between. The CDR3 runs to 14 residues. Germline V gene sequence: CDR1 SGDLS, CDR2 YYNGEE. The CDR3 DNA sequence: TGTGCCAGCAGCGTAGCGGGACCTAATAATGAGCAGTTCTTC. It translates to CASSVAGPNNEQFF.

This clonotype has a count of ten or more. The J gene is TRBJ2-1, the V gene TRBV7-9, with a weak D call TRBD2 (6 bases). The CDR3 is 17 residues long. Germline lookup yields CDR1 SEHNR and CDR2 FQNEAQ (reference sequence). V dropped 5 bases and J dropped 5 bases, with 22 bases sitting between them. The CDR3 sequence: CASSPPGELDINNEQFF. CDR3 coding DNA: TGTGCCAGCAGCCCCCCGGGGGAACTGGACATAAACAATGAGCAGTTCTTC. Using reference TRBV7-9 and TRBJ2-1 for the parts outside the CDR3, the full variable domain is DTGVSQNPRHKITKRGQNVTFRCDPISEHNRLYWYRQTLGQGPEFLTYFQNEAQLEKSRLLSDRFSAERPKGSFSTLEIQRTEQGDSAMYLCASSPPGELDINNEQFFGPGTRLTVL.

This chain links TRBV7-8 with TRBJ1-5; 7 bases are a match to TRBD1. This CDR3 has 17 residues. Per germline, CDR1 SGHVS and CDR2 FQNEAQ. The V and J ends lost 2 bases and 0 bases, in that order; junction bases with no gene match: 7. The CDR3 DNA follows: TGTGCCAGCAGCTTACCAAAGGGACAGTATAGCAATCAGCCCCAGCATTTT. Translation: CASSLPKGQYSNQPQHF.

This chain connects TRBV27 to TRBJ2-7; the match to TRBD2 covers 12 bases. With V trimmed by 6 bases and J by 4 bases, 4 bases remained unmatched. The CDR3 length is 14 residues. CDR1 is MNHEY and CDR2 is SMNVEV in the germline V gene (reference sequence). CDR3 nucleotide sequence: TGTGCCAGCAGCCTAGCGGGAGGGGAGTACGAGCAGTACTTC. It codes for CASSLAGGEYEQYF.

This clonotype was recorded many times. This sequence joins TRBV6-1 and TRBJ2-3, with TRBD1 matching 9 bases. V lost 6 bases, J lost 4 bases, and 5 bases stayed unmatched. This CDR3 comprises 14 residues. Looked up from germline, CDR1 is MNHNS and CDR2 is SASEGT. DNA of the CDR3: TGTGCCAGCAGAACAGGGGGCCTTCCAGATACGCAGTATTTT. Residues: CASRTGGLPDTQYF.